This TCR beta chain was found in a study of blood T cell repertoires in COVID-19. At the level of the study: From T cells, B-cell-depleted T cells, or PBMCs came the material, which was cDNA or gDNA.

V gave up 0 bases and J gave up 3 bases; unmatched junction bases: 7. The CDR3 is made up of 16 amino acids. The germline CDR1 and CDR2 sequences are LGHDT and YNNKEL (reference sequence). Original analysis: Estimates of nucleated cell counts were drawn from the amplification of reference gene primers. Produced via immunoSEQ multiplex PCR; TCRdb's table is partial and in-frame only. D and trimming were read from the DNA, whereas the V and J calls and clone size are those reported in that table. The sample consists of over 200,000 clones, roughly 80% of them appearing once. Material: peripheral blood. The receptor comes from a human donor in a cohort sampled during active COVID-19. J is TRBJ2-7 and V is TRBV3-1 (or the pseudogene TRBV3-2), with 8 nucleotides matching TRBD2. The CDR3 region is CASSQDPGRAHYEQYF. In nucleotides, the CDR3 is TGTGCCAGCAGCCAAGACCCCGGGAGGGCCCACTACGAGCAGTACTTC.